A selection of T cell receptor beta chains follows, all from one sample in a study of blood T cell repertoires in COVID-19. Sequencing was performed with immunoSEQ multiplex PCR; in TCRdb, only in-frame clones are kept and a portion is missing. The data hold around 190,000 clones, with roughly 88% observed a single time. Sequenced material: peripheral blood. Receptors originate from a man aged 50-59 years with COVID-19, enrolled during active disease. Both conserved end residues are part of each CDR3. Each record gives: J gene, D gene, V gene, CDR3 length, CDR3 protein. D genes are given only for firm matches.

TRBJ1-5 | NA | TRBV12-3/TRBV12-4 | 13 | CASSWSSNQPQHF
TRBJ1-1 | NA | TRBV7-8 | 14 | CASSPTGPNTEAFF
TRBJ1-6 | TRBD1 | TRBV2 | 15 | CASSELGTGVSPLHF
TRBJ2-1 | NA | TRBV5-8 | 14 | CASSLDSSYNEQFF
TRBJ2-3 | TRBD1 | TRBV24-1 | 12 | CATSQGPDTQYF
TRBJ2-3 | TRBD2 | TRBV2 | 15 | CAQPVGTSGTDTQYF
TRBJ2-2 | TRBD2 | TRBV5-1 | 15 | CASRVNSGTSGELFF
TRBJ2-5 | TRBD2 | TRBV5-1 | 16 | CASRRTGTSIQETQYF
TRBJ1-1 | TRBD1 | TRBV7-3 | 13 | CASSSTGATEAFF
TRBJ2-2 | TRBD1 | TRBV7-2 | 16 | CASSLAYRGNTGELFF
TRBJ1-1 | NA | TRBV5-1 | 14 | CASSVTIMNTEAFF
TRBJ2-1 | TRBD2 | TRBV18 | 16 | CASSPYTSGFGNEQFF
TRBJ2-3 | TRBD1 | TRBV5-1 | 15 | CASSADRGSTDTQYF
TRBJ2-7 | NA | TRBV9 | 14 | CASSVVDSSYEQYF
TRBJ1-1 | NA | TRBV6-5 | 14 | CASSYSTGNTEAFF
TRBJ1-5 | NA | TRBV5-6 | 14 | CASSTQGSNQPQHF
TRBJ2-2 | TRBD1 | TRBV7-9 | 15 | CASSLGQGGTGELFF
TRBJ1-4 | TRBD1 | TRBV7-9 | 17 | CASSPLEGAATNEKLFF